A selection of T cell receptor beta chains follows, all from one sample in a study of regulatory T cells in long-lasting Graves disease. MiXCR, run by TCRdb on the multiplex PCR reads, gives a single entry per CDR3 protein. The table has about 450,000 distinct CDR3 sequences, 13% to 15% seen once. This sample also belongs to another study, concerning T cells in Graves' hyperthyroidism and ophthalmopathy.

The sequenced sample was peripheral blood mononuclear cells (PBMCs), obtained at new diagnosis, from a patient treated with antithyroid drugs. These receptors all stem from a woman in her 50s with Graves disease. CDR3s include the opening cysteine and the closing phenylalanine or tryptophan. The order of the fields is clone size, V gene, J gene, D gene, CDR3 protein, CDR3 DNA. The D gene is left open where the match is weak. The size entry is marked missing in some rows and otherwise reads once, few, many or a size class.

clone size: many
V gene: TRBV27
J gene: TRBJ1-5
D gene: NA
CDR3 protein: CASSLYPEEPVSNQPQHF
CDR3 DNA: TGTGCCAGCAGTTTATACCCGGAAGAGCCAGTTAGCAATCAGCCCCAGCATTTT

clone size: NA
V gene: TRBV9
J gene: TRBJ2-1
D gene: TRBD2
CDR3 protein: CASSGTSGRATYNEQFF
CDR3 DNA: TGTGCCAGCAGCGGGACTAGCGGGAGGGCCACCTACAATGAGCAGTTCTTC

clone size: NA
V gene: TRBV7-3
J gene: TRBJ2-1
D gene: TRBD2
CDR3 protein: CASSLRGLAGGEQFF
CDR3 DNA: TGTGCCAGCAGCTTAAGGGGACTAGCGGGAGGGGAGCAGTTCTTC

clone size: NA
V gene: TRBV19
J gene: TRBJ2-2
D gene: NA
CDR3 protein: CASGKIRGLKNTGELFF
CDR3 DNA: TGTGCCAGTGGAAAAATCCGGGGGTTGAAGAACACCGGGGAGCTGTTTTTT

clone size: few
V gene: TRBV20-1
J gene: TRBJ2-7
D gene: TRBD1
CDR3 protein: CSARSDGQGHGEQYF
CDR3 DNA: TGCAGTGCTAGAAGCGACGGACAGGGTCATGGCGAGCAGTACTTC

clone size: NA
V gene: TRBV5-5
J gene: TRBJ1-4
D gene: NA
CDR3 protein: CASSPSQDVEKLFF
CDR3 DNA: TGTGCCAGCAGCCCCTCCCAGGACGTTGAAAAACTGTTTTTT

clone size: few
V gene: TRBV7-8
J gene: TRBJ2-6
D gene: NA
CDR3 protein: CASRRTLIGGRSGANVLTF
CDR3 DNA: TGTGCCAGCAGACGAACCTTGATAGGGGGTCGGTCTGGGGCCAACGTCCTGACTTTC

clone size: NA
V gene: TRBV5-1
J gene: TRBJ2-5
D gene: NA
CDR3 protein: CASSLWTPEQETQYF
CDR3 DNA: TGCGCCAGCAGCTTGTGGACTCCTGAACAAGAGACCCAGTACTTC

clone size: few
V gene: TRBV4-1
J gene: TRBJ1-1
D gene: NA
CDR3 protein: CASRHGPGGKSTEAFF
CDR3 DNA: TGCGCCAGCAGACATGGGCCGGGGGGCAAGTCCACTGAAGCTTTCTTT

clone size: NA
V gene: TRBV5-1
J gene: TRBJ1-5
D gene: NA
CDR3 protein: CASSLGGLTQPQHF
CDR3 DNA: TGCGCCAGCAGCTTGGGAGGGTTAACTCAGCCCCAGCATTTT

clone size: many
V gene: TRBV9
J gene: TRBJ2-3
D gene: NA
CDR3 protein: CASSPTWGPTDTQYF
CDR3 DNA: TGTGCCAGCAGCCCAACTTGGGGTCCCACAGATACGCAGTATTTT

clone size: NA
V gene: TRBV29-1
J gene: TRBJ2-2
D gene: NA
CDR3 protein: CSARNWDTGELFF
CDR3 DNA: TGCAGCGCCCGAAACTGGGACACCGGGGAGCTGTTTTTT

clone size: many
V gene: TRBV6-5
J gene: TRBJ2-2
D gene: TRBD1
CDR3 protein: CASSYSWDSEDGELFF
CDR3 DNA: TGTGCCAGCAGTTACTCGTGGGACAGTGAGGACGGGGAGCTGTTTTTT

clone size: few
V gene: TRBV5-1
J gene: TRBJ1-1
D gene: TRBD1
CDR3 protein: CASSIDRETPKAFF
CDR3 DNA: TGCGCCAGCAGCATAGACAGGGAAACACCGAAAGCTTTCTTT

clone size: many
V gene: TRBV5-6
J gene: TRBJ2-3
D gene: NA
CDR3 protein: CASSWGSGGFTDTQYF
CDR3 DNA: TGTGCCAGCAGCTGGGGAAGTGGCGGTTTCACAGATACGCAGTATTTT

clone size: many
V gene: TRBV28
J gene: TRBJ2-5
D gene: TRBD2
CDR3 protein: CASSDGTSGRMETQYF
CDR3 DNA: TGTGCCAGCAGCGACGGGACTAGCGGGAGGATGGAGACCCAGTACTTC